The rows below give T cell receptor beta chains drawn from one sample of a study of control samples from healthy donors and cancer patients. The table came from immunoSEQ multiplex PCR; TCRdb's copy has only in-frame clones and leaves some out. The sample consists of about 140,000 clones, about 91% of them appearing once. Sequencing was performed on blood. These receptors were collected from a man between 18 and 35 years old in good health. The CDR3 runs from the conserved cysteine through the conserved F or W. A D gene is named only where the DNA matches it firmly. A clone size is listed for some rows: how often the clone was seen (once, few, many), or a class if it is expanded.

CDR3: CASSLNPGTSGWAQYF
DNA: TGTGCCAGCAGCCTAAACCCGGGGACCTCGGGGTGGGCCCAGTACTTC
D: NA
V: TRBV7-9
length: 16
size: NA
J: TRBJ2-5

CDR3: CASSFGSREQYF
DNA: TGTGCCAGCAGCTTTGGATCAAGGGAGCAGTACTTC
D: NA
V: TRBV7-9
length: 12
size: NA
J: TRBJ2-7

CDR3: CASSRIQAQPQHF
DNA: TGTGCCAGCAGCCGGATTCAGGCCCAGCCCCAGCATTTT
D: NA
V: TRBV12-3/TRBV12-4
length: 13
size: NA
J: TRBJ1-5

CDR3: CASSVGLGAYEKLFF
DNA: TGTGCCAGCAGCGTAGGTTTGGGGGCTTATGAAAAACTGTTTTTT
D: NA
V: TRBV9
length: 15
size: NA
J: TRBJ1-4

CDR3: CASSETSRVTTDTQYF
DNA: TGTGCCAGCAGCGAAACTAGCCGCGTTACCACAGATACGCAGTATTTT
D: NA
V: TRBV9
length: 16
size: NA
J: TRBJ2-3

CDR3: CASSWGLGETQYF
DNA: TGTGCCAGCAGTTGGGGACTAGGGGAGACCCAGTACTTC
D: TRBD2
V: TRBV7-2
length: 13
size: NA
J: TRBJ2-5

CDR3: CASSFHGTDSYEQYF
DNA: TGTGCCAGCAGCTTCCACGGGACAGACTCCTACGAGCAGTACTTC
D: TRBD1
V: TRBV7-2
length: 15
size: NA
J: TRBJ2-7

CDR3: CASSLDVSSYEQYF
DNA: TGTGCCAGCAGCTTGGACGTGAGCTCCTACGAGCAGTACTTC
D: NA
V: TRBV5-5
length: 14
size: NA
J: TRBJ2-7

CDR3: CASSYHRGAITGELFF
DNA: TGTGCCAGCAGTTACCACCGGGGCGCTATCACCGGGGAGCTGTTTTTT
D: NA
V: TRBV6-2/TRBV6-3
length: 16
size: once
J: TRBJ2-2

CDR3: CASSSGLAGKFF
DNA: TGTGCCAGCAGCAGCGGACTAGCGGGGAAGTTCTTC
D: TRBD2
V: TRBV7-9
length: 12
size: NA
J: TRBJ2-1

CDR3: CASSYSRGDYEQYF
DNA: TGTGCCAGCAGTTACTCGAGGGGAGACTACGAGCAGTACTTC
D: NA
V: TRBV6-5
length: 14
size: NA
J: TRBJ2-7

CDR3: CASSLEPVNSPLHF
DNA: TGTGCCAGCAGTCTCGAGCCCGTAAATTCACCCCTCCACTTT
D: NA
V: TRBV11-3
length: 14
size: NA
J: TRBJ1-6

CDR3: CAIGRSGQRSYEQYF
DNA: TGTGCCATAGGCAGGTCGGGACAGCGGTCCTACGAGCAGTACTTC
D: TRBD1
V: TRBV10-3
length: 15
size: once
J: TRBJ2-7

CDR3: CASSLMGTHTEAFF
DNA: TGCGCCAGCAGCTTAATGGGGACTCATACTGAAGCTTTCTTT
D: NA
V: TRBV5-1
length: 14
size: NA
J: TRBJ1-1

CDR3: CSTTRGNTF
DNA: TGCAGTACTACGAGGGGAAACACCTTC
D: NA
V: TRBV20-1
length: 9
size: NA
J: TRBJ1-2

CDR3: CASSADTTGLGIQYF
DNA: TGTGCCAGCAGCGCAGACACCACAGGGTTGGGCATTCAGTACTTC
D: NA
V: TRBV28
length: 15
size: NA
J: TRBJ2-4

CDR3: CASSYSDNTGELFF
DNA: TGTGCCAGCAGTTACTCCGATAACACCGGGGAGCTGTTTTTT
D: NA
V: TRBV6-5
length: 14
size: once
J: TRBJ2-2

CDR3: CASGSTGSEQYF
DNA: TGTGCCAGCGGGTCGACAGGGTCCGAGCAGTACTTC
D: TRBD1
V: TRBV11-1
length: 12
size: NA
J: TRBJ2-7

CDR3: CASSEAGGGYTF
DNA: TGTGCCAGCAGTGAGGCAGGGGGCGGCTACACCTTC
D: TRBD1
V: TRBV2
length: 12
size: NA
J: TRBJ1-2

CDR3: CASSEVPSGGTDTQYF
DNA: TGTGCCAGCAGTGAAGTTCCTAGCGGGGGGACAGATACGCAGTATTTT
D: TRBD2
V: TRBV6-1
length: 16
size: NA
J: TRBJ2-3

CDR3: CASSSSRDGGEDTQYF
DNA: TGTGCCAGCAGCTCAAGCCGGGACGGGGGAGAAGATACGCAGTATTTT
D: NA
V: TRBV7-8
length: 16
size: NA
J: TRBJ2-3

CDR3: CASSTGTGGYGYTF
DNA: TGTGCCAGTAGTACCGGGACAGGGGGCTATGGCTACACCTTC
D: TRBD1
V: TRBV19
length: 14
size: NA
J: TRBJ1-2

CDR3: CASSRGETQYF
DNA: TGTGCCAGCTCACGCGGGGAGACCCAGTACTTC
D: NA
V: TRBV18
length: 11
size: NA
J: TRBJ2-5

CDR3: CASSPATGQANTEAFF
DNA: TGTGCCAGCAGCCCAGCTACGGGACAGGCGAACACTGAAGCTTTCTTT
D: TRBD1
V: TRBV5-6
length: 16
size: NA
J: TRBJ1-1

CDR3: CAWNRGLGGYTF
DNA: TGTGCCTGGAACAGGGGCTTAGGTGGCTACACCTTC
D: TRBD1
V: TRBV30
length: 12
size: NA
J: TRBJ1-2

CDR3: CASSEREETQYF
DNA: TGTGCCAGCAGCGAGAGGGAAGAGACCCAGTACTTC
D: NA
V: TRBV5-6
length: 12
size: few
J: TRBJ2-5

CDR3: CASSRSPGPLSFQETQYF
DNA: TGTGCCAGCAGCCGATCGCCCGGACCTCTTTCCTTTCAAGAGACCCAGTACTTC
D: NA
V: TRBV3-1/TRBV3-2
length: 18
size: once
J: TRBJ2-5

CDR3: CASSAVRGYTEAFF
DNA: TGTGCCAGCAGCGCAGTCAGGGGCTACACTGAAGCTTTCTTT
D: NA
V: TRBV9
length: 14
size: NA
J: TRBJ1-1

CDR3: CASSSRGGLQETQYF
DNA: TGTGCCAGCAGCTCCCGAGGAGGGCTCCAAGAGACCCAGTACTTC
D: NA
V: TRBV13
length: 15
size: NA
J: TRBJ2-5

CDR3: CAWTRQNTIYF
DNA: TGTGCCTGGACCCGACAGAACACCATATATTTT
D: NA
V: TRBV30
length: 11
size: NA
J: TRBJ1-3

CDR3: CSAGVTDTQYF
DNA: TGCAGTGCTGGGGTAACAGATACGCAGTATTTT
D: NA
V: TRBV20-1
length: 11
size: NA
J: TRBJ2-3

CDR3: CASSPGHLNYGYTF
DNA: TGTGCCAGCAGCCCGGGACACCTTAACTATGGCTACACCTTC
D: NA
V: TRBV7-9
length: 14
size: few
J: TRBJ1-2

CDR3: CASSHPGQGILPLHF
DNA: TGCGCCAGCAGCCACCCCGGACAGGGAATTTTACCCCTCCACTTT
D: TRBD1
V: TRBV4-1
length: 15
size: NA
J: TRBJ1-6

CDR3: CASSSDRANTEAFF
DNA: TGTGCCAGCTCATCGGACAGGGCCAACACTGAAGCTTTCTTT
D: TRBD1
V: TRBV18
length: 14
size: once
J: TRBJ1-1

CDR3: CASSLGGANYGYTF
DNA: TGTGCCAGCAGCTTGGGCGGGGCTAACTATGGCTACACCTTC
D: NA
V: TRBV5-6
length: 14
size: NA
J: TRBJ1-2

CDR3: CASSPGTSGYEQYF
DNA: TGTGCCAGCAGCCCCGGGACTAGCGGATACGAGCAGTACTTC
D: TRBD2
V: TRBV9
length: 14
size: NA
J: TRBJ2-7

CDR3: CASSSDGGEQFF
DNA: TGTGCCAGCAGCTCAGACGGAGGTGAGCAGTTCTTC
D: NA
V: TRBV7-3
length: 12
size: NA
J: TRBJ2-1

CDR3: CASSREGQMPNEKLFF
DNA: TGCGCCAGCAGCCGGGAAGGACAGATGCCTAATGAAAAACTGTTTTTT
D: NA
V: TRBV4-1
length: 16
size: NA
J: TRBJ1-4

CDR3: CASSLDSVGTDTQYF
DNA: TGTGCCAGCAGCTTAGATAGCGTGGGCACAGATACGCAGTATTTT
D: NA
V: TRBV11-3
length: 15
size: NA
J: TRBJ2-3

CDR3: CASSEGRTVGSYEQYF
DNA: TGTGCCAGCAGTGAAGGTCGGACAGTTGGCTCCTACGAGCAGTACTTC
D: NA
V: TRBV2
length: 16
size: NA
J: TRBJ2-7

CDR3: CAWSERGLRAVVYTQYF
DNA: TGTGCCTGGAGTGAAAGGGGGCTCCGCGCTGTGGTTTATACGCAGTATTTT
D: TRBD1
V: TRBV30
length: 17
size: NA
J: TRBJ2-3

CDR3: CASTPTGQYTEAFF
DNA: TGTGCCAGCACCCCTACCGGGCAGTACACTGAAGCTTTCTTT
D: NA
V: TRBV7-9
length: 14
size: NA
J: TRBJ1-1

CDR3: CASSLGVTGSTGELFF
DNA: TGTGCCAGCAGCCTAGGAGTGACAGGGAGTACCGGGGAGCTGTTTTTT
D: TRBD1
V: TRBV5-4
length: 16
size: NA
J: TRBJ2-2

CDR3: CASTPEQWNEQFF
DNA: TGTGCCAGCACCCCAGAGCAGTGGAATGAGCAGTTCTTC
D: NA
V: TRBV6-6
length: 13
size: NA
J: TRBJ2-1

CDR3: CASRIWGGGHQPQHF
DNA: TGTGCCAGCAGGATCTGGGGAGGAGGTCATCAGCCCCAGCATTTT
D: NA
V: TRBV5-6
length: 15
size: NA
J: TRBJ1-5

CDR3: CASSQEVGYGYTF
DNA: TGCGCCAGCAGCCAAGAAGTCGGTTATGGCTACACCTTC
D: NA
V: TRBV4-1
length: 13
size: once
J: TRBJ1-2

CDR3: CASSEALGTDYGYTF
DNA: TGTGCCAGCAGTGAAGCCCTAGGGACCGACTATGGCTACACCTTC
D: NA
V: TRBV6-1
length: 15
size: NA
J: TRBJ1-2

CDR3: CASRETVNTEAFF
DNA: TGCGCCAGCAGGGAGACAGTAAACACTGAAGCTTTCTTT
D: NA
V: TRBV4-1
length: 13
size: NA
J: TRBJ1-1

CDR3: CASSRYGGAIHEQFF
DNA: TGTGCCAGCAGCCGGTACGGGGGGGCTATTCATGAGCAGTTCTTC
D: TRBD2
V: TRBV14
length: 15
size: NA
J: TRBJ2-1

CDR3: CASRSATGGTAKDYGYTF
DNA: TGCGCCAGCAGATCGGCGACCGGGGGGACTGCTAAGGATTATGGCTACACCTTC
D: NA
V: TRBV4-3
length: 18
size: NA
J: TRBJ1-2

CDR3: CASSFNRDIDEKLFF
DNA: TGTGCCAGCAGCTTTAACCGGGACATTGATGAAAAACTGTTTTTT
D: NA
V: TRBV5-4
length: 15
size: NA
J: TRBJ1-4

CDR3: CAISSRASGGARVGKNIQYF
DNA: TGTGCCATTTCGTCTCGGGCTAGCGGGGGGGCTCGGGTAGGCAAAAACATTCAGTACTTC
D: TRBD2
V: TRBV2
length: 20
size: NA
J: TRBJ2-4

CDR3: CASSTGTGGPSYNEQFF
DNA: TGTGCCAGCAGCACCGGGACAGGGGGCCCCTCCTACAATGAGCAGTTCTTC
D: TRBD1
V: TRBV7-9
length: 17
size: once
J: TRBJ2-1

CDR3: CASSRGGGTDTQYF
DNA: TGCGCCAGCAGCCGCGGCGGGGGCACAGATACGCAGTATTTT
D: NA
V: TRBV4-3
length: 14
size: NA
J: TRBJ2-3

CDR3: CATSRDKDLFTDTQYF
DNA: TGTGCCACCAGCAGAGATAAAGACCTATTCACAGATACGCAGTATTTT
D: NA
V: TRBV15
length: 16
size: NA
J: TRBJ2-3

CDR3: CASSRDYNTDTQYF
DNA: TGTGCCAGCAGCCGGGACTACAACACAGATACGCAGTATTTT
D: TRBD2
V: TRBV5-4
length: 14
size: NA
J: TRBJ2-3

CDR3: CASSQRPQGSRTGELFF
DNA: TGTGCCAGCAGCCAGCGTCCACAGGGTTCAAGGACCGGGGAGCTGTTTTTT
D: NA
V: TRBV11-2
length: 17
size: NA
J: TRBJ2-2

CDR3: CASSYRTSGGGTGELFF
DNA: TGTGCCAGCAGCTACCGGACTAGCGGGGGGGGCACCGGGGAGCTGTTTTTT
D: TRBD2
V: TRBV5-6
length: 17
size: NA
J: TRBJ2-2

CDR3: CASSSEAGGIYEPQHF
DNA: TGTGCCAGCAGTTCCGAGGCAGGGGGCATTTATGAGCCCCAGCATTTT
D: TRBD1
V: TRBV27
length: 16
size: once
J: TRBJ1-5